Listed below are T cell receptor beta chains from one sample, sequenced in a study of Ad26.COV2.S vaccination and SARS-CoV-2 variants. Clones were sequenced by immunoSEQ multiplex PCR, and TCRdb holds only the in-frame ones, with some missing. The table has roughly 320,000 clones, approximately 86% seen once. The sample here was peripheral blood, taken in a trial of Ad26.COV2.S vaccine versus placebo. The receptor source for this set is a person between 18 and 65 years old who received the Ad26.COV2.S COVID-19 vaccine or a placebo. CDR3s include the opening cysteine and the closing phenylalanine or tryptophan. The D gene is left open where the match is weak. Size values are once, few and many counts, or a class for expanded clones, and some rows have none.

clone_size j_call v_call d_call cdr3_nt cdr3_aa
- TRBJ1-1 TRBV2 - TGTGCCAGGAACCGGGACCGGGGCACTGAAGCTTTCTTT CARNRDRGTEAFF
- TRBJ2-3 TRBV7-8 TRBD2 TGTGCCAGCAGCTTGGCAGGACGAGGACTAGCGCCGTATTTT CASSLAGRGLAPYF
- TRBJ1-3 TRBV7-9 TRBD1 TGTGCCAGCGGGGGACAGGGGGCGGCAGGAAACACCATATATTTT CASGGQGAAGNTIYF
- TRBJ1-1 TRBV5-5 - TGTGCCAGCAGCTTGGCGCCGGGACGGAACACTGAAGCTTTCTTT CASSLAPGRNTEAFF
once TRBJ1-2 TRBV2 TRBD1 TGTGCCAGCAGCCGATCAGGGGGCGCTTCGTCTAATACAGGCTACACCTTC CASSRSGGASSNTGYTF
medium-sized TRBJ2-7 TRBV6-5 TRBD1 TGTGCCAGCAGTTCCCCGACAGGGAACGAGCAGTACTTC CASSSPTGNEQYF
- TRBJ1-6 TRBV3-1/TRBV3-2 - TGTGCCAGCAGCCAAGAAACGGGGTATTCACCCCTCCACTTT CASSQETGYSPLHF
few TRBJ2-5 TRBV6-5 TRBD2 TGTGCCAGCAGTTACTCGGTCGGTCTAGCGGAAGAGACCCAGTACTTC CASSYSVGLAEETQYF
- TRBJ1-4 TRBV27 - TGTGCCAGCAGGGCTTGGACAGCGACTAATGAAAAACTGTTTTTT CASRAWTATNEKLFF
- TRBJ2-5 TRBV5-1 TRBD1 TGCGCCAGCAGCTTGGGGCCGGGACAGCAAGAGACCCAGTACTTC CASSLGPGQQETQYF
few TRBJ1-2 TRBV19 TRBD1 TGTGCCAGTAGTATCGGTGACAGGGGGCTGGGAGACTATGGCTACACCTTC CASSIGDRGLGDYGYTF
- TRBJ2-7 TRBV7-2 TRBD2 TGTGCCAGCAGCTCTAGCGGGGGGAGCCAGCAGTACTTC CASSSSGGSQQYF
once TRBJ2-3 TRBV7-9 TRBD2 TGTGCCAGCAGCCCAAGGGAGGGGAAGGCAGATACGCAGTATTTT CASSPREGKADTQYF
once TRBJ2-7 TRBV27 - TGTGCCAGCAGTACCGTACAGCAGGTGACCGAGCAGTACTTC CASSTVQQVTEQYF
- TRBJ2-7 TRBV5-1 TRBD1 TGCGCCAGCAGCTTCGCGACAGGGTTTATCTACGAGCAGTACTTC CASSFATGFIYEQYF
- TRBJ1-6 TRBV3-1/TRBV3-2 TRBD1 TGTGCCAGCAGCCAATCGACAGGGGGCTCCTATAATTCACCCCTCCACTTT CASSQSTGGSYNSPLHF
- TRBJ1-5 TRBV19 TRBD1 TGTGCCAGTAGCATGACAGGGGGCGGGCAGCCCCAGCATTTT CASSMTGGGQPQHF
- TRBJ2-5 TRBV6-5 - TGTGCCAGCAGTTACTCGAGAGGGAAGGAGACCCAGTACTTC CASSYSRGKETQYF
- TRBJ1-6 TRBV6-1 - TGTGCCAGCAGTGAGACAGACAATTCACCCCTCCACTTT CASSETDNSPLHF
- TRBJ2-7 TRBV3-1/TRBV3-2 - TGTGCCAGCAGCCAAGAGAGGATTGGGAGCCTCGACGAGCAGTACTTC CASSQERIGSLDEQYF
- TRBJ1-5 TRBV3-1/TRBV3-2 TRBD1 TGTGCCAGCAGCCAAGATGTGGGACAGGGATTCCAGCATTTT CASSQDVGQGFQHF
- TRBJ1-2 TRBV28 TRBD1 TGTGCCAGCACCATGGGGCGGACAGGGCGGTATGGCTACACCTTC CASTMGRTGRYGYTF
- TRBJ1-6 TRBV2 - TGTGCCAGCAGTAAGGGCAGGGCCTTTAATTCACCCCTCCACTTT CASSKGRAFNSPLHF